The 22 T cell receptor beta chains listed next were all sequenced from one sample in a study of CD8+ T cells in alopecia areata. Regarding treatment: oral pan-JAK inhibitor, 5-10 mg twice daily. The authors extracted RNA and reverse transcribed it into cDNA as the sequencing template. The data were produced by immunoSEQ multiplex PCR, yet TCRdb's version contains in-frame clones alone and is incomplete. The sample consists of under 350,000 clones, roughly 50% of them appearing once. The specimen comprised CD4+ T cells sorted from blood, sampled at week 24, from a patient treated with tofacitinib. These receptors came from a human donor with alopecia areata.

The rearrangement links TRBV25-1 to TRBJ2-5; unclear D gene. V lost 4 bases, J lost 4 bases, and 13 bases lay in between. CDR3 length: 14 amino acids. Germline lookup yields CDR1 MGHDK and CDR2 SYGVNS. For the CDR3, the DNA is TGTGCCAGCAGTGGACGCGCCCTGGGAGAGACCCAGTACTTC. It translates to CASSGRALGETQYF.

CDR3 in DNA: TGCGCCAGCAGTCAGGGGGAGACAGAAAAACTGTTTTTT. This gives the protein CASSQGETEKLFF. This sequence joins TRBV23-1 and TRBJ1-4; the D gene is possibly TRBD1 (5 bases). TRBV23-1 is sorted into the ORF group, with uncertain function. The CDR3 is made up of 13 amino acids. Trimming removed 3 bases at V and 8 bases at J, with 10 bases between.

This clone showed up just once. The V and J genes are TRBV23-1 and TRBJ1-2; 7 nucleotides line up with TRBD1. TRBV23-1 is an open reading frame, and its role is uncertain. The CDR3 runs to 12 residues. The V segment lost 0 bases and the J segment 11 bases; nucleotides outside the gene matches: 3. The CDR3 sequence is CASSQSSGGYTF. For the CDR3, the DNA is TGCGCCAGCAGTCAATCGTCAGGGGGATACACCTTC.

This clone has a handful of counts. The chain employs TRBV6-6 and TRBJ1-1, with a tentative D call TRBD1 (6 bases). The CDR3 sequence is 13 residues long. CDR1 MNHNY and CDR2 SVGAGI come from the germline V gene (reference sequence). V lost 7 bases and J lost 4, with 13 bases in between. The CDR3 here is CASNQQGTTEAFF. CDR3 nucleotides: TGTGCCAGCAACCAACAGGGAACCACTGAAGCTTTCTTT.

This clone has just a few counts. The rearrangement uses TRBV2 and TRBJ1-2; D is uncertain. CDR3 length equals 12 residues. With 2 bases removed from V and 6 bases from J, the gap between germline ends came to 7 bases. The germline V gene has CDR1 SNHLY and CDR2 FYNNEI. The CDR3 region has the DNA TGTGCCAGCAGTGAAACAGCGGATGGCTACACCTTC. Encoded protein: CASSETADGYTF.

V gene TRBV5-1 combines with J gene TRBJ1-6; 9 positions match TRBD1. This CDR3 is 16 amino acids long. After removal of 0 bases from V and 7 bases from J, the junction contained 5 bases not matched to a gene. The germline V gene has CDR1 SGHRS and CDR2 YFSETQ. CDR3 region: CASSLEGTGWNSPLHF. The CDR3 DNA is TGCGCCAGCAGCTTGGAGGGGACAGGGTGGAATTCACCCCTCCACTTT.

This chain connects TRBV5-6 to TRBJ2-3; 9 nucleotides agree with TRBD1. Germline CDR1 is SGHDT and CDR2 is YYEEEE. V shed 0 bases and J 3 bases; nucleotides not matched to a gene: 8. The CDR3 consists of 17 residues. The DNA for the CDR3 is TGTGCCAGCAGCTTGGATTTGGTGGGACAGGGAACAGATACGCAGTATTTT. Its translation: CASSLDLVGQGTDTQYF.

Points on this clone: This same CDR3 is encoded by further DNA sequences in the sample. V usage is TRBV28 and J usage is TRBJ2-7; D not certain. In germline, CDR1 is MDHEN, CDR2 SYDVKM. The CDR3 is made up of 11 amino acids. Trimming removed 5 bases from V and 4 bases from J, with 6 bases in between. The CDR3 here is CASSPRYEQYF. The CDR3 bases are TGTGCCAGCAGTCCCCGATACGAGCAGTACTTC.

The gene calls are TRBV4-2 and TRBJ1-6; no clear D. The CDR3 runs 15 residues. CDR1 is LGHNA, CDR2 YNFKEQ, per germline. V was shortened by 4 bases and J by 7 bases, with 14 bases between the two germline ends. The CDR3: CASSRGTDVNSPLHF. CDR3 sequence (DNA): TGTGCCAGCAGCCGGGGAACGGACGTCAATTCACCCCTCCACTTT.

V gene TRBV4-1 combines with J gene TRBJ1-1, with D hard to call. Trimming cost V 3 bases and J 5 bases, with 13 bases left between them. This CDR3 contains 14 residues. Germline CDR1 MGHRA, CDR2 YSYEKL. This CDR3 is CASSQPLWVTEAFF. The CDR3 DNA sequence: TGCGCCAGCAGCCAGCCTCTCTGGGTGACTGAAGCTTTCTTT.

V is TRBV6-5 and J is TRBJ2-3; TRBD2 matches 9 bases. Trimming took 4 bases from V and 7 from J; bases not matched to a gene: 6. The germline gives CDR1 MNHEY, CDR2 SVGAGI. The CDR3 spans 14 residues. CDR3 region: CASSLGGGANTQYF. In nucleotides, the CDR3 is TGTGCCAGCAGTTTGGGCGGGGGGGCGAATACGCAGTATTTT.

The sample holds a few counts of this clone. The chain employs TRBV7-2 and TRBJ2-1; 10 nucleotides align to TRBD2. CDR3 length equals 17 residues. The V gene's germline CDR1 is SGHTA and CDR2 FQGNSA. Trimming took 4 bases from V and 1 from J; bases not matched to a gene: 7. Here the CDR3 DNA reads TGTGCCAGCAGCTCAAATAGCGGGGGGCTATCCTACAATGAGCAGTTCTTC. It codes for CASSSNSGGLSYNEQFF.

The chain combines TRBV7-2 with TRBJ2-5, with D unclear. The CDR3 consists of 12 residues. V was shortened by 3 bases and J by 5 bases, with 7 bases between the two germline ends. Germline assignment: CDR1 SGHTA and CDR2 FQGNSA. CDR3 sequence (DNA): TGTGCCAGCAGCTTGATTAGGGAGACCCAGTACTTC. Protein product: CASSLIRETQYF.

CDR3 nucleotides: TGTGCCAGCAGCCAAGGTCGTACCGGGGAGCTGTTTTTT. It specifies CASSQGRTGELFF. V gene TRBV14 combines with J gene TRBJ2-2, with D uncertain. Germline V gene lookup returns CDR1 SGHDN and CDR2 FVKESK. The CDR3 covers 13 residues. Trimming removed 1 base at V and 5 bases at J, with 5 bases between.

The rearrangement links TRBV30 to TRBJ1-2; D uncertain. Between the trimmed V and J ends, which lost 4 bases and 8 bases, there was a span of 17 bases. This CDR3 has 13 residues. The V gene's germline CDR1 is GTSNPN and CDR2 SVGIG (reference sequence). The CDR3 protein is CAWTPPLRNGYTF. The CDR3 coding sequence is TGTGCCTGGACCCCACCCCTGAGGAACGGCTACACCTTC.

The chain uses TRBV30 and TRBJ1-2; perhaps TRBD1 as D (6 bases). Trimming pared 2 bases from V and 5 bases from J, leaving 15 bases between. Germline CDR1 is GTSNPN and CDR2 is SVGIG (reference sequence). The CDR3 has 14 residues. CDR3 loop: CAWSSGQTSYGYTF. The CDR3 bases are TGTGCCTGGAGTTCTGGACAGACGTCATATGGCTACACCTTC.

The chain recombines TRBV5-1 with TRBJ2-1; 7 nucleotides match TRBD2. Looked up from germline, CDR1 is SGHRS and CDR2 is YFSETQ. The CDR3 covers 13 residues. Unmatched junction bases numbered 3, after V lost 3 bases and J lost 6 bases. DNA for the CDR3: TGCGCCAGCAGCTCTCGGACTAGCAATGAGCAGTTCTTC. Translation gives CASSSRTSNEQFF.

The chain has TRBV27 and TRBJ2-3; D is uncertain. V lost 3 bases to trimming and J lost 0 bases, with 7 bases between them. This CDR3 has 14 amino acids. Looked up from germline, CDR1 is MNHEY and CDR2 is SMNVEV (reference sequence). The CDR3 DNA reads TGTGCCAGCAGTTTTCGAGCTAGCACAGATACGCAGTATTTT. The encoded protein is CASSFRASTDTQYF.

CDR3 protein: CASSLIWETNEKLFF. As DNA, the CDR3 is TGTGCCAGCAGCTTAATTTGGGAAACTAATGAAAAACTGTTTTTT. V is TRBV7-2 and J is TRBJ1-4, with D unclear. The CDR3 contains 15 residues. Germline V lookup: CDR1 SGHTA, CDR2 FQGNSA. Trimming pared 2 bases from V and 1 base from J, leaving 8 bases between.

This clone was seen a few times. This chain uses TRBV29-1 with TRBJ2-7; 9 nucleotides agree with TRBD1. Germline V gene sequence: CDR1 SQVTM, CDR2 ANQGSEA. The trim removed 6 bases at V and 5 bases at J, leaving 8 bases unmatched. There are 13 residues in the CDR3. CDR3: CSVGAGTGHEQYF. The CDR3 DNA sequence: TGCAGCGTCGGCGCCGGGACAGGGCACGAGCAGTACTTC.

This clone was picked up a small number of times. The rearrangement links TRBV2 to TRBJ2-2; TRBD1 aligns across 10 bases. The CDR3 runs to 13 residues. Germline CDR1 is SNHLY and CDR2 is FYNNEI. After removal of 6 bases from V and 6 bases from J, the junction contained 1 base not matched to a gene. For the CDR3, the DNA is TGTGCCAGCAGGGGACAGGGGCCCGGGGAGCTGTTTTTT. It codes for CASRGQGPGELFF. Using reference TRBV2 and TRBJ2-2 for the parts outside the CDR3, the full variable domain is EPEVTQTPSHQVTQMGQEVILRCVPISNHLYFYWYRQILGQKVEFLVSFYNNEISEKSEIFDDQFSVERPDGSNFTLKIRSTKLEDSAMYFCASRGQGPGELFFGEGSRLTVL.

The CDR3 spells CASSEYGRGGRETQYF. The CDR3, as DNA: TGTGCCAGCAGTGAATACGGCCGGGGGGGCAGAGAGACCCAGTACTTC. The V gene is TRBV25-1, the J gene TRBJ2-5; 8 bases line up with TRBD2. The CDR3 runs 16 residues. V lost 0 bases to trimming and J lost 4 bases; unmatched junction nucleotides: 7. CDR1 MGHDK and CDR2 SYGVNS come from the germline V gene.